Below are 30 T cell receptor beta chains sequenced from a single sample in a study of CD8+CD57+ T cells in acquired aplastic anemia. TCR beta VDJ combinations and CDR3 sequences were profiled from genomic DNA. TCRdb recomputed calls from the reads with MiXCR, one row per CDR3 protein. The sample comprises about 220,000 distinct CDR3 sequences, 30% to 40% of which are singletons, and roughly 1.1% rests with the top ten. The specimen sequenced was sorted CD4+, CD8+, or CD8+CD57+ T cells (not recorded which) from PBMCs. Receptors originate from a human donor in good health, serving as a control.

This clonotype was seen repeatedly, ten times or more. This chain's CDR3 is CASSLVGQGNQPQHF. CDR3 DNA: TGTGCCAGCAGCTTAGTGGGTCAGGGTAATCAGCCCCAGCATTTT. V usage is TRBV7-9 and J usage is TRBJ1-5; maybe TRBD1 (5 bases). This CDR3 is built from 15 residues. Looked up from germline, CDR1 is SEHNR and CDR2 is FQNEAQ (reference sequence). Trimming shortened V by 1 base and J by 4 bases, and 11 bases separated the two germline ends.

By sample share, this clonotype is medium-sized. The J gene is TRBJ1-2, the V gene TRBV29-1; the match to TRBD1 covers 7 bases. The CDR3 runs to 13 residues. Trimming at V came to 0 bases and at J to 9 bases, leaving 7 bases not matched to a gene. From germline, CDR1 is SQVTM and CDR2 ANQGSEA. The CDR3, as DNA: TGCAGCGTTGAAGAAGGGGGCGCGATTAGCTACACCTTC. Amino acid sequence: CSVEEGGAISYTF.

V gene TRBV4-1 combines with J gene TRBJ1-1; D is undetermined. This CDR3 is 11 amino acids long. The V gene's germline CDR1 is MGHRA and CDR2 YSYEKL. V lost 5 bases and J 11 bases, leaving 12 bases between the germline ends. The CDR3 sequence: CASSNRLSAFF. The CDR3 coding sequence is TGCGCCAGCAGCAATCGGCTTTCGGCTTTCTTT.

This clonotype occurred many times. The chain uses TRBV15 and TRBJ1-2; no reliable D call. V was shortened by 1 base and J by 8 bases, with 17 bases between the two germline ends. CDR1 is LNHNV and CDR2 is YYDKDF in the germline V gene (reference sequence). This CDR3 region has 15 residues. CDR3 in DNA: TGTGCCACCAGCAGAGGCGGGTTGGAGTGGGAGGGCTACACCTTC. Its protein is CATSRGGLEWEGYTF.

There are many counts of this clonotype. V usage is TRBV9 and J usage is TRBJ1-5; D call uncertain. The CDR3 is 12 amino acids. Germline CDR1 reads SGDLS; CDR2 reads YYNGEE. V gave up 5 bases and J gave up 5 bases, with 8 bases separating them. The CDR3 region is CASSYSYQPQHF. The CDR3, as DNA: TGTGCCAGCAGTTACTCCTATCAGCCCCAGCATTTT.

This clonotype came up many times. This chain links TRBV11-2 with TRBJ2-1, with D hard to call. This CDR3 contains 16 residues. V was cut by 3 bases and J by 0 bases, with 12 bases left in between. CDR1 and CDR2 from the germline V gene are SGHAT and FQNNGV. CDR3 amino acids: CASSFLGRSSYNEQFF. The CDR3 DNA follows: TGTGCCAGCAGCTTCCTCGGCCGTAGCTCCTACAATGAGCAGTTCTTC.

In its sample, this clonotype was seen many times. This chain uses TRBV2 with TRBJ1-2; D gene uncertain. V was pared by 2 bases and J by 5 bases, with 15 bases between. The CDR3 loop spans 15 amino acids. The V gene's germline CDR1 is SNHLY and CDR2 FYNNEI. The CDR3 nucleotides read TGTGCCAGCAGTGAATTAGGTGCGGGAGGGTATGGCTACACCTTC. It yields the protein CASSELGAGGYGYTF.

V and J are TRBV3-1 and TRBJ1-5, with TRBD1 matching over 7 bases. The germline gives CDR1 LGHDT, CDR2 YNNKEL (reference sequence). The ends lost 5 bases at V and 3 bases at J; junction bases unmatched: 4. CDR3 length equals 14 residues. As DNA, the CDR3 is TGTGCCAGCAGCTCGCAGGGGGACAATCAGCCCCAGCATTTT. This encodes CASSSQGDNQPQHF.

This chain connects TRBV6-1 to TRBJ1-2; 7 bases map to TRBD1. Looked up from germline, CDR1 is MNHNS and CDR2 is SASEGT. V shed 8 bases, J shed 8 bases, and the junction held 8 bases outside the gene matches. The CDR3 loop spans 12 amino acids. In DNA, the CDR3 is TGTGCCAGCCAAGCCGACAGGGTCGGCTACACCTTC. Protein sequence: CASQADRVGYTF.

This clonotype was detected a few times. The chain employs TRBV6-5 and TRBJ2-3; D gene uncertain. Between the trimmed V and J ends, which lost 0 bases and 0 bases, there was a span of 10 bases. The length of the CDR3 is 16 residues. CDR1 is MNHEY, CDR2 SVGAGI, per germline. The chain's CDR3 is CASSYSWQPSTDTQYF. The CDR3 nucleotides are TGTGCCAGCAGTTACTCGTGGCAACCCAGCACAGATACGCAGTATTTT.

In the case of this clonotype: The germline gene is not matched at one end of the junction; a read error may be the cause. The V and J genes are TRBV29-1 and TRBJ2-1; D may be TRBD1 or TRBD2 (5 bases each). The CDR3 consists of 13 residues. From germline, CDR1 is SQVTM and CDR2 ANQGSEA. This CDR3 is CSVDEGLCNEQSF. DNA for the CDR3: TGCAGCGTGGACGAGGGGCTTTGCAATGAGCAGTCCTTC.

The chain uses TRBV18 and TRBJ2-7, with D unclear. The CDR3 contains 14 residues. The germline gives CDR1 KGHSH, CDR2 LQKENI. Trimming stripped 3 bases from V and 2 bases from J, with 11 bases between. CDR3 sequence: CASSPNGATYEQYF. CDR3 DNA: TGTGCCAGCTCACCCAATGGAGCGACCTACGAGCAGTACTTC.

This chain joins TRBV11-2 and TRBJ1-6; D call uncertain. The CDR3 totals 16 residues. Germline CDR1 is SGHAT and CDR2 is FQNNGV. V lost 2 bases and J 10 bases, leaving 18 bases between the germline ends. The CDR3 nucleotides read TGTGCCAGCAGCTTAAGGGCTGGGCCGCGGGGATCACCCCTCCACTTT. Protein: CASSLRAGPRGSPLHF.

About this clonotype: One end of the junction does not line up with germline, which may come from a read error. The rearrangement links TRBV11-1 to TRBJ1-2, with 11 bases matching TRBD1. From germline, CDR1 is SGHAT and CDR2 FQDESV (reference sequence). This CDR3 is 19 amino acids long. CDR3 protein: CVSSLEGGTGGSYSYGYTF. The CDR3 nucleotides read TGTGTCAGCAGCTTAGAGGGGGGGACAGGGGGATCCTACAGCTATGGCTACACCTTC.

This clonotype has only a few counts. The V call is TRBV27, the J call TRBJ1-6, with TRBD1 as a possible D gene (6 bases). The CDR3 loop spans 17 amino acids. The V end was cut by 6 bases, the J end by 1 base, with 16 bases between. Germline V gives CDR1 MNHEY, CDR2 SMNVEV (reference sequence). The CDR3 reads CASRRDILGSYNSPLHF. DNA of the CDR3: TGTGCCAGCAGGCGGGACATTCTGGGGTCCTATAATTCACCCCTCCACTTT.

The CDR3 region is CASSPFSGGTYEQYF. The CDR3 region has the DNA TGTGCCAGCAGCCCGTTTAGCGGGGGGACCTACGAGCAGTACTTC. The genes are TRBV12-3 or TRBV12-4 and TRBJ2-7; 10 positions agree with TRBD2. This CDR3 has 15 residues. V shed 6 bases and J 2 bases; nucleotides not matched to a gene: 7.

V is TRBV29-1 and J is TRBJ1-2; a possible D gene is TRBD1 (5 bases). Germline values: CDR1 SQVTM, CDR2 ANQGSEA. V lost 6 bases and J 12 bases, leaving 17 bases between the germline ends. The CDR3 length is 11 residues. The CDR3 spells CSVGPDTGNTF. Written as DNA, the CDR3 is TGCAGCGTCGGACCGGACACTGGAAACACCTTC.

This clonotype was seen a few times. CDR3: CASSTHRVMNTEAFF. The CDR3 DNA reads as TGTGCCAGCAGTACCCACAGGGTTATGAACACTGAAGCTTTCTTT. The V call is TRBV6-1, the J call TRBJ1-1, with a possible D match to TRBD1 (6 bases). Per the germline V gene, CDR1 is MNHNS and CDR2 is SASEGT. Trimming removed 5 bases at V and 0 bases at J, with 13 bases between. The CDR3 has 15 residues.

The CDR3 is CASSSRGQGVSPLHF. As DNA, the CDR3 is TGTGCCAGCAGCTCGCGGGGACAGGGAGTTTCACCCCTCCACTTT. The V and J genes are TRBV5-8 and TRBJ1-6, with 9 nucleotides matching TRBD1. V dropped 3 bases and J dropped 9; count of bases not matched to a gene: 7. This CDR3 region has 15 residues. CDR1 is SGHTS, CDR2 YDEGEE, per germline.

This clonotype was recorded many times. The rearrangement links TRBV5-5 to TRBJ2-6, with D unresolved. Germline lookup yields CDR1 SGHKS and CDR2 YYEKEE (reference sequence). The CDR3 runs to 15 residues. V lost 1 base to trimming and J lost 0 bases, with 5 bases between them. The CDR3 is CASSLSRSGANVLTF. CDR3 bases: TGTGCCAGCAGCTTGTCCCGCTCTGGGGCCAACGTCCTGACTTTC.

The chain employs TRBV11-1 and TRBJ2-1; 9 bases fit TRBD2. This CDR3 is 16 amino acids long. V shed 2 bases and J 6 bases; nucleotides not matched to a gene: 8. Germline assignment: CDR1 SGHAT and CDR2 FQDESV (reference sequence). CDR3 bases: TGTGCCAGCAGCTTATTCGTAGCGGGGGACGGCAATGAGCAGTTCTTC. Residues: CASSLFVAGDGNEQFF.

The chain recombines TRBV4-2 with TRBJ2-4; 9 bases are shared with TRBD1. The CDR3 loop spans 14 amino acids. V dropped 4 bases and J dropped 6; count of bases not matched to a gene: 4. Looked up from germline, CDR1 is LGHNA and CDR2 is YNFKEQ. The CDR3 is CASSPVDRGNIQYF. CDR3 nucleotide sequence: TGTGCCAGCAGCCCCGTGGACAGGGGAAACATTCAGTACTTC.

Comment on this clonotype: The junction and the germline gene differ at one end; a read error may be behind it. This CDR3 is CSTEAGVYNEQLF. CDR3 nucleotide sequence: TGCAGCACCGAAGCGGGAGTGTACAATGAGCAGCTCTTC. V gene TRBV29-1 combines with J gene TRBJ2-1; 8 nucleotides agree with TRBD2. Germline lookup yields CDR1 SQVTM and CDR2 ANQGSEA. The CDR3 totals 13 residues.

The table lists this clonotype with many counts. The J gene is TRBJ1-2, the V gene TRBV5-1; TRBD1 agrees at 9 bases. The CDR3 is 14 amino acids. The V and J ends lost 4 bases and 7 bases, in that order; junction bases with no gene match: 8. Germline V gene lookup returns CDR1 SGHRS and CDR2 YFSETQ. The CDR3 sequence: CASSPTQGAPGYTF. CDR3 sequence (DNA): TGCGCCAGCAGCCCAACACAGGGGGCGCCTGGCTACACCTTC. The entire variable domain, with the rest obtained from reference TRBV5-1 and TRBJ1-2, is as follows: KAGVTQTPRYLIKTRGQQVTLSCSPISGHRSVSWYQQTPGQGLQFLFEYFSETQRNKGNFPGRFSGRQFSNSRSEMNVSTLELGDSALYLCASSPTQGAPGYTFGSGTRLTVV.

The CDR3 DNA is TGTGCCAGTAGTATCGACGGACAGGCAAATCAGCCCCAGCATTTT. Encoded protein: CASSIDGQANQPQHF. The V and J genes are TRBV19 and TRBJ1-5, with 7 bases fitting TRBD1. Losses at the gene ends were 3 bases for V and 4 bases for J; bases not matched to a gene: 6. This CDR3 is 15 amino acids long. The germline V gene encodes CDR1 LNHDA and CDR2 SQIVND (reference sequence).

This clonotype is a singleton in its sample. This CDR3 is CASSTWERAQETQYF. CDR3 bases: TGCGCCAGCAGCACTTGGGAGCGGGCTCAAGAGACCCAGTACTTC. The chain has TRBV5-1 and TRBJ2-5, with D possibly being TRBD2 (6 bases). The V gene lost 4 bases and the J gene lost 2 bases, with 15 bases spanning the gap. CDR3 length: 15 amino acids. Per the germline V gene, CDR1 is SGHRS and CDR2 is YFSETQ.

In regard to this clonotype: The limits of the CDR3 on the DNA are not certain, so only TCRdb's listed CDR3 is given. The V call is TRBV25-1, the J call TRBJ1-2. Germline assignment: CDR1 MGHDK and CDR2 SYGVNS. Counting both end residues, the CDR3 totals 24 amino acids. The CDR3: CASSEYRAGPLLRAVLRALYGYTF.

This sequence joins TRBV2 and TRBJ1-1; D remains unclear. Trimming removed 6 bases at V and 3 bases at J, with 17 bases between. The CDR3 length is 15 residues. Germline-derived CDR1 and CDR2 are SNHLY and FYNNEI. The CDR3 sequence: CASSPLGEGHTEAFF. In DNA, the CDR3 is TGTGCCAGCAGCCCGCTCGGGGAGGGCCACACTGAAGCTTTCTTT. Together with reference TRBV2 and TRBJ1-1, the CDR3 gives the full variable domain: EPEVTQTPSHQVTQMGQEVILRCVPISNHLYFYWYRQILGQKVEFLVSFYNNEISEKSEIFDDQFSVERPDGSNFTLKIRSTKLEDSAMYFCASSPLGEGHTEAFFGQGTRLTVV.

This clonotype was recorded many times. The CDR3 region is CASSAEGLEQYF. As DNA, the CDR3 is TGTGCCAGCAGTGCTGAAGGTCTAGAGCAGTACTTC. This chain connects TRBV6-1 to TRBJ2-7; D is ambiguous. Looked up from germline, CDR1 is MNHNS and CDR2 is SASEGT. V was clipped by 4 bases and J by 7 bases, with 11 bases between them. The CDR3 covers 12 residues.

This clonotype was detected only a few times. The chain links TRBV5-1 to TRBJ2-1, with 15 bases aligning to TRBD2. V was clipped by 3 bases and J by 8 bases; unmatched bases: 6. Germline V CDR1 and CDR2: SGHRS, YFSETQ. The CDR3 spans 16 residues. The CDR3 here is CASSSGLAGGRDEQFF. The CDR3 DNA reads TGCGCCAGCAGCTCCGGACTAGCGGGAGGGCGAGATGAGCAGTTCTTC.